Below, 24 T cell receptor beta chains from the same sample are listed, as sequenced in a study of somatic reversion in DOCK8 deficiency. From about 98 ng genomic DNA, TRB libraries were made by one-step EuroClonality-NGS amplicon PCR. One entry per CDR3 protein results from TCRdb running MiXCR on the multiplex PCR reads. The sample contains some 4,100 distinct CDR3 sequences, around 23% of which appear only once. Material: peripheral blood. The receptors were gathered from a human donor in good health.

By sample fraction, this clonotype is large. The J gene is TRBJ1-5, the V gene TRBV19; D is uncertain. CDR3 length: 14 residues. Germline values: CDR1 LNHDA, CDR2 SQIVND (reference sequence). Trimming shortened V by 10 bases and J by 4 bases, and 17 bases separated the two germline ends. CDR3 DNA sequence: TGTGCCACCCTGGGCCCCCGGGAGAATCAGCCCCAGCATTTT. This gives the protein CATLGPRENQPQHF.

In its sample, this clonotype is medium-sized (0.01 to 0.1%). The chain couples TRBV11-2 to TRBJ1-6; D gene ambiguous. The CDR3 is 14 residues long. CDR1 and CDR2 (germline): SGHAT, FQNNGV. V was clipped by 3 bases and J by 7 bases, with 10 bases between them. CDR3 sequence reads: CASSFLTGNSPLHF. CDR3 in DNA: TGTGCCAGCAGCTTCCTTACGGGCAATTCACCCCTCCACTTT.

The table lists this clonotype with a few counts. The chain carries TRBV27 and TRBJ1-1; D is uncertain. Germline CDR1 and CDR2: MNHEY and SMNVEV (reference sequence). This CDR3 spans 15 amino acids. The ends were cut back, 2 bases at V and 1 base at J, with 11 bases in the middle. The CDR3 DNA is TGTGCCAGCAGTTTACTCGTCAGCCCGAACACTGAAGCTTTCTTT. It encodes CASSLLVSPNTEAFF.

The chain employs TRBV4-1 and TRBJ1-2; D ambiguous. The V end lost 0 bases, the J end lost 4 bases, and 12 bases lay between the germline ends. Germline CDR1 reads MGHRA; CDR2 reads YSYEKL. The CDR3 covers 15 residues. This CDR3 is CASSQDRREGYGYTF. The CDR3 DNA reads TGCGCCAGCAGCCAAGATCGGAGGGAGGGCTATGGCTACACCTTC.

Judged by abundance, this clonotype is medium-sized (0.01 to 0.1%). The DNA for the CDR3 is TGTGCCTGGATGGTTTGGGACAGTGGCACTGAAGCTTTCTTT. This sequence encodes CAWMVWDSGTEAFF. This rearrangement joins TRBV30 to TRBJ1-1, with 7 bases that match TRBD1. Germline CDR1 GTSNPN, CDR2 SVGIG (reference sequence). The CDR3 has 14 amino acids. Unmatched junction bases numbered 9, after V lost 4 bases and J lost 4 bases.

CDR3 in amino acids: CASIPPVGQGGLEQYF. The DNA of the CDR3 is TGTGCCAGCATCCCCCCTGTGGGACAGGGGGGGCTCGAGCAGTACTTC. The chain carries TRBV7-9 and TRBJ2-7; 11 bases are a match to TRBD1. V shed 7 bases, J shed 6 bases, and the junction held 14 bases outside the gene matches. Germline CDR1 SEHNR, CDR2 FQNEAQ (reference sequence). CDR3 size: 16 residues.

There are a few counts of this clonotype. The chain recombines TRBV20-1 with TRBJ1-2, with a tentative D call TRBD1 (5 bases). V was trimmed by 3 bases and J by 6 bases, leaving 14 bases between them. Germline values: CDR1 DFQATT, CDR2 SNEGSKA (reference sequence). The CDR3 totals 13 residues. The CDR3 is CSASGGGFDGYTF. The CDR3 nucleotides are TGCAGTGCTAGCGGGGGAGGATTTGATGGCTACACCTTC.

This clonotype is judged medium-sized. This sequence joins TRBV28 and TRBJ1-5; D is unclear. With 2 bases removed from V and 3 bases from J, the gap between germline ends came to 5 bases. The germline V gene has CDR1 MDHEN and CDR2 SYDVKM. The CDR3 loop spans 13 amino acids. The CDR3 here is CASSLTPNQPQHF. CDR3 DNA: TGTGCCAGCAGTTTAACACCCAATCAGCCCCAGCATTTT.

This clonotype is deemed medium-sized. The gene calls are TRBV10-3 and TRBJ1-4; 7 nucleotides match TRBD1. The CDR3 spans 16 residues. Per germline, CDR1 ENHRY and CDR2 SYGVKD. Losses at the gene ends were 3 bases for V and 5 bases for J; bases not matched to a gene: 9. The DNA of the CDR3 is TGTGCCATCAGTGACCCTCAGGGACAGTTCAATGAAAAACTGTTTTTT. Encoded protein: CAISDPQGQFNEKLFF.

The chain has TRBV20-1 and TRBJ1-4; 7 nucleotides agree with TRBD1. With V trimmed by 4 bases and J by 10 bases, 9 bases remained unmatched. The germline V gene encodes CDR1 DFQATT and CDR2 SNEGSKA (reference sequence). This CDR3 has 13 residues. The CDR3, as DNA: TGCAGTGCTACCGACGAGGACAGGTCAAAACTGTTTTTT. This encodes CSATDEDRSKLFF.

The rearrangement links TRBV5-4 to TRBJ2-7, with 9 bases matching TRBD1. The CDR3 covers 17 residues. With V trimmed by 1 base and J by 1 base, 9 bases remained unmatched. Germline CDR1 and CDR2: SGHNT and YYREEE (reference sequence). CDR3 protein: CASSLSTTGTGSYEQYF. CDR3 DNA sequence: TGTGCCAGCAGCTTGTCGACCACAGGGACAGGGTCCTACGAGCAGTACTTC.

Worth noting for this clonotype: A clone one base away is much larger, so this may be a read error. The chain is built from TRBV30 and TRBJ2-7; TRBD2 agrees at 8 bases. This CDR3 contains 13 residues. Germline lookup yields CDR1 GTSNPN and CDR2 SVGIG (reference sequence). CDR3 protein: CARSLAGSYEQCF. The CDR3 nucleotides read TGTGCCCGAAGTTTAGCGGGATCCTACGAGCAGTGCTTC.

The chain combines TRBV2 with TRBJ2-7; D is possibly TRBD1 (5 bases). Trimming pared 8 bases from V and 3 bases from J, leaving 11 bases between. The V gene's germline CDR1 is SNHLY and CDR2 FYNNEI. This CDR3 has 12 amino acids. The CDR3 nucleotides are TGTGCCAGCCTTACAGGATACTACGAGCAGTACTTC. This encodes CASLTGYYEQYF.

This clonotype was seen only a few times. The chain employs TRBV5-5 and TRBJ1-6; D is unresolved. V was trimmed by 2 bases and J by 5 bases, leaving 11 bases between them. CDR1 SGHKS and CDR2 YYEKEE come from the germline V gene (reference sequence). This CDR3 comprises 15 residues. The CDR3 region is CASSFGVPDNSPLHF. CDR3 nucleotide sequence: TGTGCCAGCAGCTTCGGGGTCCCTGATAATTCACCCCTCCACTTT.

The table lists this clonotype with a few counts. The CDR3 here is CASSVATGYTEAFF. CDR3 nucleotide sequence: TGTGCCAGCAGCGTAGCCACAGGGTACACTGAAGCTTTCTTT. The chain has TRBV9 and TRBJ1-1; weak D call: TRBD1 (6 bases). Trimming shortened V by 0 bases and J by 3 bases, and 9 bases separated the two germline ends. This CDR3 spans 14 amino acids. The germline V gene encodes CDR1 SGDLS and CDR2 YYNGEE.

This clonotype was picked up a small number of times. This chain links TRBV6-6 with TRBJ1-2; D gene ambiguous. The CDR3 sequence is 11 residues long. Germline V CDR1 and CDR2: MNHNY, SVGAGI (reference sequence). Trimming left V 10 bases short and J 3 bases short, with 9 bases between. The CDR3, as DNA: TGTGCCACTCGGGGTGACTATGGCTACACCTTC. Translated, it gives CATRGDYGYTF.

This clonotype appeared a single time. V gene TRBV6-2 or TRBV6-3 combines with J gene TRBJ2-7; a weak D match, TRBD2 (5 bases). The germline CDR1 and CDR2 sequences are MNHEY and SVGEGT. CDR3 size: 14 residues. The V and J ends lost 7 bases and 0 bases respectively, with 13 bases between them. This chain's CDR3 is CASTSRVLSYEQYF. CDR3 DNA sequence: TGTGCCAGCACCTCGCGGGTCCTCTCCTACGAGCAGTACTTC.

This clonotype rates as large. The V gene is TRBV11-3, the J gene TRBJ1-1; D unclear. In germline, CDR1 is SGHNT, CDR2 YENEEA. The CDR3 sequence is 13 residues long. Trimming stripped 0 bases from V and 8 bases from J, with 10 bases between. Here the CDR3 DNA reads TGTGCCAGCAGCTTAGATCAAACAGCCGAAGCTTTCTTT. Residues: CASSLDQTAEAFF.

The rearrangement uses TRBV11-2 and TRBJ2-1; 8 bases fit TRBD1. The V and J ends lost 3 bases and 2 bases, in that order; junction bases with no gene match: 6. Germline CDR1 SGHAT, CDR2 FQNNGV. This CDR3 is 16 amino acids long. Here the CDR3 reads CASSFYLDRAYNEQFF. The CDR3 DNA follows: TGTGCCAGCAGCTTCTACTTGGACAGGGCCTACAATGAGCAGTTCTTC.

This chain connects TRBV2 to TRBJ1-1, with TRBD1 as a possible D gene (5 bases). Germline values: CDR1 SNHLY, CDR2 FYNNEI. V lost 8 bases and J lost 1, with 14 bases in between. This CDR3 contains 14 residues. The CDR3 region has the DNA TGTGCCAGCGCGGGACGGACGGGGAACACTGAAGCTTTCTTT. This codes for CASAGRTGNTEAFF.

V and J are TRBV10-3 and TRBJ2-3, with TRBD1 matching 12 bases. Trimming cost V 2 bases and J 7 bases; bases outside gene matches: 7. The CDR3 spans 16 residues. Germline values: CDR1 ENHRY, CDR2 SYGVKD. The CDR3 reads CAISEGGTGGANTQYF. The CDR3 nucleotides are TGTGCCATCAGTGAGGGGGGGACAGGGGGCGCGAATACGCAGTATTTT.

The chain joins TRBV6-6 to TRBJ1-4; D is uncertain. The CDR3 is 12 amino acids. V was clipped by 6 bases and J by 8 bases, with 10 bases between them. Germline V gene lookup returns CDR1 MNHNY and CDR2 SVGAGI (reference sequence). Here the CDR3 reads CASSPSLEKLFF. As DNA, the CDR3 is TGTGCCAGCAGCCCTAGCCTAGAAAAACTGTTTTTT.

By its share, this clonotype is medium-sized. The chain is built from TRBV7-9 and TRBJ1-1; 8 bases line up with TRBD1. The CDR3 contains 12 residues. The germline V gene encodes CDR1 SEHNR and CDR2 FQNEAQ (reference sequence). With 4 bases clipped from V and 6 bases from J, the junction kept 1 base outside the gene matches. CDR3 region: CASSSGGSEAFF. Written as DNA, the CDR3 is TGTGCCAGCAGCTCAGGGGGCTCTGAAGCTTTCTTT.

This clonotype qualifies as medium-sized (0.01 to 0.1%). The V and J genes are TRBV11-2 and TRBJ1-2; unclear D gene. Trimming cost V 6 bases and J 3 bases, with 20 bases left between them. CDR3 size: 16 residues. Germline-derived CDR1 and CDR2 are SGHAT and FQNNGV. The CDR3 DNA reads TGTGCCAGCAGTCCGCTTCGGGGAAAGTATCACTATGGCTACACCTTC. Encoded protein: CASSPLRGKYHYGYTF.